The table lists the clone carrying this T cell receptor beta chain with a few counts. This sample was included in a study of T cells in Graves' hyperthyroidism and ophthalmopathy. It was considered stable Graves' hyperthyroidism when ophthalmopathy did not progress within 18 months. TCR beta CDR3 sequences were amplified from RNA transcripts. TCR CDR3 underwent first-round RT-PCR with the HTBI primer set. MiXCR was run by TCRdb on the multiplex PCR reads, yielding one entry per CDR3 protein. The sample lists under 450,000 distinct CDR3 sequences, about 15% occurring once. Germline V gene data show CDR1 as SQVTM and CDR2 as ANQGSEA. This CDR3 comprises 11 residues. Trimming pared 2 bases from V and 4 bases from J, leaving 5 bases between.

The TCR originated in a woman between 18 and 29 years old with Graves' hyperthyroidism. The chain has TRBV29-1 and TRBJ2-5; no firm D call. Sequencing used blood. Written as DNA, the CDR3 is TGCAGCGTTGAACTTGTAGAGACCCAGTACTTC. This gives the protein CSVELVETQYF.